This T cell receptor beta chain was retrieved from a study of siplizumab effects on memory and regulatory T cells. Study-level results: The average Treg-derived proportion among mappable alloreactive CD4+ clones was 55% to 80% with siplizumab versus about 27% in controls.

Assay: immunoSEQ multiplex PCR; the TCRdb copy retains only in-frame clones and omits some. The sample carries roughly 100,000 clones, roughly 90% recorded once. Comments on this clone: Antigen unknown.

The CDR3 has 15 residues. V was cut by 2 bases and J by 1 base, with 11 bases left in between. The germline gives CDR1 KGHSH, CDR2 LQKENI. The sequence was collected from a human donor in good health. The chain uses TRBV18 and TRBJ1-2; unclear D gene. Sequencing input: CD4+ T cells sorted from blood. CDR3 DNA sequence: TGTGCCAGCTCACCAGACCAAATCGTTAACTATGGCTACACCTTC. As protein: CASSPDQIVNYGYTF.